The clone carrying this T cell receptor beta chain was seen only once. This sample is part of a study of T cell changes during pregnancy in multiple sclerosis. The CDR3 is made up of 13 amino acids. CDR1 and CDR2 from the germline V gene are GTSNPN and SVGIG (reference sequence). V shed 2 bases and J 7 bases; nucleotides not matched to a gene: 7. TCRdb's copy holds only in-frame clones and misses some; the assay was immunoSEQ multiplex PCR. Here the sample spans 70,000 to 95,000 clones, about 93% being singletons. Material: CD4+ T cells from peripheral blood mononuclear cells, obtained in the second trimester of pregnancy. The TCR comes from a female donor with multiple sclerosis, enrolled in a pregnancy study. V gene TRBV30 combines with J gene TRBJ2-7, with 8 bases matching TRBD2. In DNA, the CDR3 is TGTGCCTGGAGTTTCGATAGCGGGGCTGAGCAGTACTTC. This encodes CAWSFDSGAEQYF.